These T cell receptor beta chains were read from a single sample in a study of blood T cells in healthy people across ages. A single record per CDR3 protein comes from TCRdb applying MiXCR to the 5' RACE reads. The table lists about 1.4 million distinct CDR3 sequences, almost 60% of them singletons. Sequenced input: blood. These receptor sequences come from a man in his late teens or twenties in good health. Each CDR3 is given with its conserved first and last residue. The order of the fields is clone size, V gene, J gene, D gene, CDR3 protein, CDR3 DNA. D genes are given only for firm matches. The size entry is marked missing in some rows and otherwise reads once, few, many or a size class.

clone_size: -
v_call: TRBV6-5
j_call: TRBJ1-4
d_call: -
cdr3_aa: CASSYAGASYEKLFF
cdr3_nt: TGTGCCAGCAGTTACGCAGGGGCAAGCTATGAAAAACTGTTTTTT

clone_size: -
v_call: TRBV12-3/TRBV12-4
j_call: TRBJ2-3
d_call: TRBD1
cdr3_aa: CASRGQGWADTQYF
cdr3_nt: TGTGCCAGCAGAGGACAGGGGTGGGCAGATACGCAGTATTTT

clone_size: -
v_call: TRBV7-2
j_call: TRBJ2-7
d_call: -
cdr3_aa: CASSYSGRTPELLTYEQYF
cdr3_nt: TGTGCCAGCAGCTATTCGGGACGCACCCCGGAGCTACTCACCTACGAGCAGTACTTC

clone_size: -
v_call: TRBV7-9
j_call: TRBJ1-1
d_call: -
cdr3_aa: CASRDTGSVAEAFF
cdr3_nt: TGTGCCAGCAGGGATACAGGGTCGGTCGCTGAAGCTTTCTTT

clone_size: -
v_call: TRBV19
j_call: TRBJ2-7
d_call: -
cdr3_aa: CASSVTSGLNEQYF
cdr3_nt: TGTGCCAGTAGTGTTACTTCGGGACTGAACGAGCAGTACTTC

clone_size: many
v_call: TRBV29-1
j_call: TRBJ2-5
d_call: -
cdr3_aa: CSVGLQETQYF
cdr3_nt: TGCAGCGTAGGACTACAAGAGACCCAGTACTTC

clone_size: -
v_call: TRBV6-1
j_call: TRBJ1-3
d_call: -
cdr3_aa: CASSEMGDGNTIYF
cdr3_nt: TGTGCCAGCAGTGAAATGGGGGACGGAAACACCATATATTTT

clone_size: -
v_call: TRBV5-6
j_call: TRBJ1-1
d_call: TRBD1
cdr3_aa: CASSLGRRGSTEAFF
cdr3_nt: TGTGCCAGCAGCTTGGGGCGCAGGGGGTCCACTGAAGCTTTCTTT

clone_size: few
v_call: TRBV6-2/TRBV6-3
j_call: TRBJ2-4
d_call: -
cdr3_aa: CASSKGPAKNIQYF
cdr3_nt: TGTGCCAGCAGCAAAGGACCGGCCAAAAACATTCAGTACTTC

clone_size: once
v_call: TRBV27
j_call: TRBJ2-3
d_call: -
cdr3_aa: CASTVGGPHSSNTQYF
cdr3_nt: TGTGCCAGCACCGTCGGGGGACCGCACAGCTCCAATACGCAGTATTTT

clone_size: -
v_call: TRBV14
j_call: TRBJ1-2
d_call: TRBD1
cdr3_aa: CASSPLDRNYGYTF
cdr3_nt: TGTGCCAGCAGCCCTCTGGACAGGAACTATGGCTACACCTTC

clone_size: -
v_call: TRBV4-2
j_call: TRBJ1-3
d_call: -
cdr3_aa: CASSQVLRDTGNTIYF
cdr3_nt: TGTGCCAGCAGCCAAGTCCTACGGGACACTGGAAACACCATATATTTT

clone_size: -
v_call: TRBV20-1
j_call: TRBJ1-6
d_call: TRBD1
cdr3_aa: CSARTGEDSPLHF
cdr3_nt: TGCAGTGCTAGGACAGGGGAGGACTCACCCCTCCACTTT

clone_size: -
v_call: TRBV12-3/TRBV12-4
j_call: TRBJ2-1
d_call: TRBD1
cdr3_aa: CASTRDRVDNEQFF
cdr3_nt: TGTGCCAGCACTAGGGACAGGGTTGACAATGAGCAGTTCTTC

clone_size: -
v_call: TRBV14
j_call: TRBJ2-1
d_call: -
cdr3_aa: CASSQHTGLINEQFF
cdr3_nt: TGTGCCAGCAGCCAACACACAGGGTTGATCAATGAGCAGTTCTTC

clone_size: -
v_call: TRBV11-2
j_call: TRBJ2-3
d_call: TRBD2
cdr3_aa: CASSLSGATLLPTDTQYF
cdr3_nt: TGTGCCAGCAGCCTTAGCGGGGCTACCCTACTCCCCACAGATACGCAGTATTTT

clone_size: -
v_call: TRBV20-1
j_call: TRBJ1-1
d_call: -
cdr3_aa: CSARGAEGTEAFF
cdr3_nt: TGCAGTGCTAGAGGGGCTGAGGGCACTGAAGCTTTCTTT

clone_size: -
v_call: TRBV6-2/TRBV6-3
j_call: TRBJ2-7
d_call: -
cdr3_aa: CASSYGIGRNEQYF
cdr3_nt: TGTGCCAGCAGTTACGGGATAGGGAGAAACGAGCAGTACTTC

clone_size: once
v_call: TRBV6-5
j_call: TRBJ1-2
d_call: -
cdr3_aa: CASRPGPGKGGYTF
cdr3_nt: TGTGCCAGCAGGCCGGGCCCTGGAAAAGGTGGCTACACCTTC

clone_size: few
v_call: TRBV28
j_call: TRBJ1-2
d_call: -
cdr3_aa: CASSADRDAIGYTF
cdr3_nt: TGTGCCAGCAGTGCCGACCGGGATGCAATCGGCTACACCTTC

clone_size: once
v_call: TRBV5-5
j_call: TRBJ1-5
d_call: TRBD1
cdr3_aa: CASKQGANQPQHF
cdr3_nt: TGTGCCAGCAAACAGGGGGCAAATCAGCCCCAGCATTTT

clone_size: -
v_call: TRBV4-1
j_call: TRBJ1-2
d_call: -
cdr3_aa: CASSQVAGRTNGYTF
cdr3_nt: TGCGCCAGCAGCCAAGTGGCAGGGCGGACAAATGGCTACACCTTC

clone_size: -
v_call: TRBV20-1
j_call: TRBJ1-1
d_call: -
cdr3_aa: CSASPGGVRTEAFF
cdr3_nt: TGCAGTGCTTCCCCCGGGGGGGTGAGGACTGAAGCTTTCTTT

clone_size: few
v_call: TRBV29-1
j_call: TRBJ2-1
d_call: -
cdr3_aa: CSVRPGTVEQFF
cdr3_nt: TGCAGCGTCCGACCTGGGACGGTTGAGCAGTTCTTC

clone_size: few
v_call: TRBV29-1
j_call: TRBJ1-4
d_call: -
cdr3_aa: CSVEAETDEKLFF
cdr3_nt: TGCAGCGTTGAAGCGGAGACAGATGAAAAACTGTTTTTT

clone_size: -
v_call: TRBV29-1
j_call: TRBJ2-3
d_call: -
cdr3_aa: CSVEEGRGFGDTQYF
cdr3_nt: TGCAGCGTTGAAGAGGGCAGGGGATTCGGAGATACGCAGTATTTT

clone_size: -
v_call: TRBV29-1
j_call: TRBJ2-7
d_call: -
cdr3_aa: CSGSLGYEQYF
cdr3_nt: TGCAGCGGGAGTCTAGGCTACGAGCAGTACTTC

clone_size: once
v_call: TRBV7-9
j_call: TRBJ2-7
d_call: -
cdr3_aa: CASSSTGTSLLEQYF
cdr3_nt: TGTGCCAGCAGCTCAACCGGGACATCCCTCCTGGAGCAGTACTTC

clone_size: -
v_call: TRBV7-7
j_call: TRBJ2-6
d_call: -
cdr3_aa: CASSLDRANVLTF
cdr3_nt: TGTGCTAGCAGCTTAGACAGGGCCAACGTCCTGACTTTC

clone_size: -
v_call: TRBV7-2
j_call: TRBJ2-2
d_call: -
cdr3_aa: CASSYGQYTGELFF
cdr3_nt: TGTGCCAGCAGCTACGGACAATACACCGGGGAGCTGTTTTTT

clone_size: -
v_call: TRBV10-2
j_call: TRBJ1-4
d_call: -
cdr3_aa: CASSKDSPPSRLFF
cdr3_nt: TGCGCCAGCAGTAAGGACAGCCCGCCCTCACGACTGTTTTTT

clone_size: -
v_call: TRBV5-1
j_call: TRBJ2-1
d_call: -
cdr3_aa: CASSNRLGPEQFF
cdr3_nt: TGCGCCAGCAGCAACCGCCTAGGTCCTGAGCAGTTCTTC

clone_size: few
v_call: TRBV4-1
j_call: TRBJ2-3
d_call: -
cdr3_aa: CASSQLSQAGDTQYF
cdr3_nt: TGCGCCAGCAGCCAATTGAGCCAGGCGGGAGATACGCAGTATTTT

clone_size: -
v_call: TRBV5-1
j_call: TRBJ1-1
d_call: -
cdr3_aa: CASRAETPPENTEAFF
cdr3_nt: TGCGCCAGCAGAGCCGAGACCCCGCCGGAGAACACTGAAGCTTTCTTT

clone_size: -
v_call: TRBV5-1
j_call: TRBJ2-5
d_call: -
cdr3_aa: CASSFFPALTETQYF
cdr3_nt: TGCGCCAGCAGCTTCTTCCCCGCGTTAACAGAGACCCAGTACTTC

clone_size: -
v_call: TRBV20-1
j_call: TRBJ1-5
d_call: TRBD1
cdr3_aa: CSAPYTGTGGEGSNQPQHF
cdr3_nt: TGCAGTGCCCCCTACACCGGGACAGGGGGCGAGGGTAGCAATCAGCCCCAGCATTTT

clone_size: -
v_call: TRBV12-5
j_call: TRBJ2-7
d_call: -
cdr3_aa: CASGFWPSAGYEQYF
cdr3_nt: TGTGCTAGTGGTTTTTGGCCATCGGCAGGATACGAGCAGTACTTC

clone_size: -
v_call: TRBV5-5
j_call: TRBJ1-5
d_call: TRBD1
cdr3_aa: CASSLRQGVQPQHF
cdr3_nt: TGTGCCAGCAGCTTACGACAGGGGGTCCAGCCCCAGCATTTT

clone_size: -
v_call: TRBV12-3/TRBV12-4
j_call: TRBJ2-1
d_call: -
cdr3_aa: CASSPMMGATSYNEQFF
cdr3_nt: TGTGCCAGCAGCCCGATGATGGGGGCAACCTCCTACAATGAGCAGTTCTTC

clone_size: -
v_call: TRBV20-1
j_call: TRBJ1-1
d_call: -
cdr3_aa: CSARELDYTEAFF
cdr3_nt: TGCAGTGCTAGGGAGCTGGACTACACTGAAGCTTTCTTT

clone_size: -
v_call: TRBV18
j_call: TRBJ2-5
d_call: TRBD2
cdr3_aa: CASSPTSASQETQYF
cdr3_nt: TGTGCCAGCTCACCGACTAGCGCCTCACAAGAGACCCAGTACTTC

clone_size: -
v_call: TRBV5-6
j_call: TRBJ2-7
d_call: -
cdr3_aa: CASSLVWGSSYNEQYF
cdr3_nt: TGTGCCAGCAGCTTGGTTTGGGGGAGCTCCTACAATGAGCAGTACTTC

clone_size: once
v_call: TRBV6-5
j_call: TRBJ1-4
d_call: -
cdr3_aa: CASRNNEKLFF
cdr3_nt: TGTGCCAGCAGGAATAATGAAAAACTGTTTTTT

clone_size: -
v_call: TRBV2
j_call: TRBJ2-1
d_call: -
cdr3_aa: CASRPRVNEQFF
cdr3_nt: TGTGCCAGCAGACCCAGGGTAAATGAGCAGTTCTTC